This T cell receptor beta chain originates from a study of blood T cells in healthy people across ages. A second PCR of about 7 to 11 cycles used a sample-barcoded 5' primer and a J-beta primer mix. TCRdb re-derived calls from the 5' RACE reads in MiXCR, one entry per CDR3 protein. Of around 400,000 distinct CDR3 sequences detected, approximately 47% appear once; the ten largest clones hold 51%. Source material: blood. This TCR derives from a man in his sixties in good health.

CDR3 residues: CASSLAPGTAYGYTF. CDR3 nucleotide sequence: TGTGCCAGCAGCTTAGCACCGGGTACGGCCTATGGCTACACCTTC. This rearrangement joins TRBV7-2 to TRBJ1-2; unclear D gene. CDR3 length: 15 amino acids. Germline-derived CDR1 and CDR2 are SGHTA and FQGNSA. Trimming removed 0 bases at V and 4 bases at J, with 12 bases between.